One sample yielded the 6 T cell receptor beta chains listed below, sequenced in a study of T cell changes during pregnancy in multiple sclerosis. Sequenced by immunoSEQ multiplex PCR; TCRdb stores in-frame clones only, minus some. Here the sample spans roughly 84,000 clones, roughly 95% being singletons. The sample here was peripheral blood, taken in the third trimester of pregnancy. These receptors originate from a female donor in good health, enrolled as a control in a pregnancy study.

The rearrangement joins TRBV2 to TRBJ2-7; TRBD1 aligns across 7 bases. V trimming: 3 bases; J trimming: 3 bases; junction bases outside the gene matches: 8. Germline assignment: CDR1 SNHLY and CDR2 FYNNEI. This CDR3 contains 15 residues. The CDR3 loop is CASSDPGQADYEQYF. CDR3 nucleotide sequence: TGTGCCAGCAGTGACCCAGGACAGGCCGACTACGAGCAGTACTTC.

V gene TRBV11-3 combines with J gene TRBJ2-7; no clear D. The CDR3 runs to 13 residues. Trimming cost V 1 base and J 7 bases, with 11 bases left between them. Germline V gives CDR1 SGHNT, CDR2 YENEEA. CDR3 DNA: TGTGCCAGCAGCTTAGTCACTTCTCGTGAGCAGTACTTC. Amino acid sequence: CASSLVTSREQYF.

In its sample, this clone was seen once. This chain connects TRBV27 to TRBJ2-7; 7 bases match TRBD1. After removal of 2 bases from V and 3 bases from J, the junction contained 7 bases not matched to a gene. CDR1 is MNHEY, CDR2 SMNVEV, per germline (reference sequence). The CDR3 contains 15 residues. The CDR3 DNA is TGTGCCAGCAGTTTAACCGGGACAGAGATCTACGAGCAGTACTTC. Protein product: CASSLTGTEIYEQYF.

The V call is TRBV7-8, the J call TRBJ2-5, with TRBD2 matching 10 bases. Germline loops: CDR1 SGHVS, CDR2 FQNEAQ. This CDR3 comprises 14 residues. Trimming at V came to 5 bases and at J to 5 bases, leaving 5 bases not matched to a gene. This CDR3 is CASSPGLAMETQYF. CDR3 nucleotide sequence: TGTGCCAGCAGCCCGGGACTAGCGATGGAGACCCAGTACTTC.

The chain is built from TRBV5-1 and TRBJ2-1; D unclear. The CDR3 loop spans 13 amino acids. The V end lost 0 bases, the J end lost 5 bases, and 6 bases lay between the germline ends. The germline gives CDR1 SGHRS, CDR2 YFSETQ. CDR3 DNA: TGCGCCAGCAGCTTGGGAAGCAACAATGAGCAGTTCTTC. Its translation: CASSLGSNNEQFF.

The chain is built from TRBV27 and TRBJ2-1; D might be TRBD1 (5 bases). The germline V and J ends were trimmed by 2 bases and 5 bases, with 7 bases remaining between them. Germline V gives CDR1 MNHEY, CDR2 SMNVEV (reference sequence). The length of the CDR3 is 13 residues. The CDR3 nucleotides read TGTGCCAGCAGTTTAAGACAGAACAATGAGCAGTTCTTC. Residues: CASSLRQNNEQFF.